Here is one T cell receptor (beta chain) with its context. No infections or other immune events were documented during collection. This sample stems from a study of identifying expanded T cells in peripheral blood. Profiling relied on immunoSEQ multiplex PCR, and the TCRdb table lists in-frame clones only, not all of them. The sample shows about 100,000 clones, 70% to 90% of them seen only once. Germline V gene lookup returns CDR1 SEHNR and CDR2 FQNEAQ (reference sequence). The V end was cut by 3 bases, the J end by 0 bases, with 3 bases between. This CDR3 comprises 14 residues. Sequencing used blood. This clonotype originated in a person aged 18 to 75 in good health. J is TRBJ2-6 and V is TRBV7-9; D unresolved. This chain's CDR3 is CASSFLSGANVLTF. CDR3 in DNA: TGTGCCAGCAGCTTCCTCTCTGGGGCCAACGTCCTGACTTTC. The variable domain in full, with the rest retrieved from reference TRBV7-9 and TRBJ2-6, is DTGVSQNPRHKITKRGQNVTFRCDPISEHNRLYWYRQTLGQGPEFLTYFQNEAQLEKSRLLSDRFSAERPKGSFSTLEIQRTEQGDSAMYLCASSFLSGANVLTFGAGSRLTVL.